The 2 T cell receptor beta chains in this list originate from one sample, sequenced in a study of T cell changes during pregnancy in multiple sclerosis. TCRdb's copy holds only in-frame clones and misses some; the assay was immunoSEQ multiplex PCR. The sample has more than 65,000 clones, around 90% seen once; the top ten hold around 0.2%. Specimen: CD4+ T cells from peripheral blood mononuclear cells, collected before pregnancy. The receptors here all came from a female donor with multiple sclerosis, enrolled in a pregnancy study.

The chain couples TRBV5-1 to TRBJ2-1, with 14 bases identical to TRBD2. The junction had 13 bases not matched to a gene; V was cut back by 4 bases and J by 7 bases. CDR1 is SGHRS and CDR2 is YFSETQ in the germline V gene. This CDR3 is 18 amino acids long. The CDR3 region has the DNA TGCGCCAGCAGCCGGGGGACTAGCGGGAGCTGGGGTTTGAATGAGCAGTTCTTC. Protein: CASSRGTSGSWGLNEQFF.

This rearrangement joins TRBV6-1 to TRBJ2-7, with TRBD1 matching over 9 bases. The V segment lost 6 bases and the J segment 3 bases; nucleotides outside the gene matches: 6. Germline V gene lookup returns CDR1 MNHNS and CDR2 SASEGT. The CDR3 contains 14 residues. CDR3 bases: TGTGCCAGCAGCCCCCGGGACAGGGACTACGAGCAGTACTTC. Its translation is CASSPRDRDYEQYF.